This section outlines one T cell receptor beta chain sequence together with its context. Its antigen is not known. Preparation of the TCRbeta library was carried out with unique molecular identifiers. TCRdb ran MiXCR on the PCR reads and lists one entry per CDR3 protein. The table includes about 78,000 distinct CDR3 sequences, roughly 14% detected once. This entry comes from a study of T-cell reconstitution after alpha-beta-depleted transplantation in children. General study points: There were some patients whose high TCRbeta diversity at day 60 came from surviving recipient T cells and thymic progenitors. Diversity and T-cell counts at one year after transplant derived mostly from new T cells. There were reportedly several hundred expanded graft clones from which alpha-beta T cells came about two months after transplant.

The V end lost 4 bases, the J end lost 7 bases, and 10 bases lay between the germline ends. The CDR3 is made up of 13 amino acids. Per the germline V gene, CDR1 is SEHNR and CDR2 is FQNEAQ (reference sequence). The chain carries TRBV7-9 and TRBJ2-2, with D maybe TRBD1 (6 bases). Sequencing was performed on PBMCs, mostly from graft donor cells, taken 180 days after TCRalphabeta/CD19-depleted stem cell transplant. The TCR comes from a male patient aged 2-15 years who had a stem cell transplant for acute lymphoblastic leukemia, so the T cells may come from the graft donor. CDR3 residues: CASSWGHVGELFF. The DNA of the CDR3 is TGTGCCAGCAGCTGGGGGCACGTCGGGGAGCTGTTTTTT.